Presented here are 10 T cell receptor beta chains from one specimen sequenced in a study of post-analysis software for immune sequencing data. Unique molecular identifiers featured in each of the TCR beta cDNA libraries. TCRdb recomputed calls from the PCR reads with MiXCR, one row per CDR3 protein. This sample yields 650,000 to 850,000 distinct CDR3 sequences, of which more than 45% are seen a single time; roughly 5.2% belongs to the top ten. Their target antigens are unknown. Study-level results: The study found TRBV5-6, TRBV5-1 and TRBV20-1 among five TRBV segments more frequent in patients than controls.

Sequenced sample: blood. The receptors here all came from a girl under 18 with multiple sclerosis.

The chain joins TRBV20-1 to TRBJ2-5, with 7 bases lining up with TRBD2. The trim removed 4 bases at V and 1 base at J, leaving 6 bases unmatched. The CDR3 covers 14 residues. Germline V gene lookup returns CDR1 DFQATT and CDR2 SNEGSKA (reference sequence). CDR3 sequence: CSANGAGSQETQYF. The CDR3 DNA reads as TGCAGTGCTAACGGAGCGGGGTCCCAAGAGACCCAGTACTTC.

This clonotype has more than one count but fewer than ten. The V call is TRBV27, the J call TRBJ1-2, with TRBD1 matching over 7 bases. V trimming: 4 bases; J trimming: 3 bases; junction bases outside the gene matches: 14. Germline CDR1 reads MNHEY; CDR2 reads SMNVEV (reference sequence). This CDR3 spans 17 amino acids. CDR3 DNA: TGTGCCAGCAGTTCGAGGCAGGGGGGCAGTTGGCACTATGGCTACACCTTC. Translated, it gives CASSSRQGGSWHYGYTF.

This clonotype was detected a few times. This may come from a read error, since a much larger clone is one base off. The chain links TRBV20-1 to TRBJ1-2; TRBD1 is a possible D gene (5 bases). The CDR3 extends over 15 amino acids. Germline V gene sequence: CDR1 DFQATT, CDR2 SNEGSKA (reference sequence). This chain's CDR3 is CSARDFQGYGYDYTF. For the CDR3, the DNA is TGCAGTGCTAGAGATTTTCAGGGTTATGGCTATGACTACACCTTC.

This clonotype was counted only a few times. The gene calls are TRBV29-1 and TRBJ2-5; tentatively, D is TRBD1 (6 bases). The CDR3 contains 12 residues. Germline V CDR1 and CDR2: SQVTM, ANQGSEA. The ends were cut back, 6 bases at V and 2 bases at J, with 10 bases in the middle. The CDR3 loop reads CSVGQTQETQYF. The CDR3 nucleotides read TGCAGCGTCGGACAGACACAAGAGACCCAGTACTTC. The full variable domain, its missing parts supplied by reference TRBV29-1 and TRBJ2-5, is SAVISQKPSRDICQRGTSLTIQCQVDSQVTMMFWYRQQPGQSLTLIATANQGSEATYESGFVIDKFPISRPNLTFSTLTVSNMSPEDSSIYLCSVGQTQETQYFGPGTRLLVL.

With respect to this clonotype: The junction departs from germline at one end; a sequencing error may be responsible. This rearrangement joins TRBV12-3 or TRBV12-4 to TRBJ2-3, with TRBD1 as a possible D gene (6 bases). This CDR3 has 15 residues. The DNA for the CDR3 is TGTGCTAGCAGTTCATCGGGACAAAGCACAGATACGCAGTATTTT. Protein: CASSSSGQSTDTQYF.

This clonotype showed up just a few times. This chain uses TRBV12-3 or TRBV12-4 with TRBJ1-4; 7 nucleotides match TRBD1. Trimming cost V 5 bases and J 5 bases; bases outside gene matches: 11. The CDR3 sequence is 16 residues long. The CDR3 DNA sequence: TGTGCCAGCAGTGCCAGGACAGGCCAGGGGAATGAAAAACTGTTTTTT. This translates into CASSARTGQGNEKLFF.

This clonotype has more than one count but fewer than ten. The chain combines TRBV12-3 or TRBV12-4 with TRBJ2-5; D is uncertain. The DNA end is a closer match to TRBJ2-4, so the J assignment may be wrong. The CDR3 spans 16 residues. The DNA for the CDR3 is TGTGCCAGCAGTAGGTCCTCTTTGGGTTTTTCAAACATTCAGTACTTC. It is translated as CASSRSSLGFSNIQYF.

The chain couples TRBV10-3 to TRBJ2-1, with TRBD1 matching over 7 bases. Per the germline V gene, CDR1 is ENHRY and CDR2 is SYGVKD. The CDR3 contains 13 residues. V lost 4 bases and J lost 8; bases outside the gene matches: 5. The CDR3 DNA follows: TGTGCCATCAGTGGACAGGGATACCATGAGCAGTTCTTC. This translates into CAISGQGYHEQFF.

V usage is TRBV6-5 and J usage is TRBJ1-4; TRBD1 agrees at 7 bases. The V gene's germline CDR1 is MNHEY and CDR2 SVGAGI. There are 16 residues in the CDR3. V lost 6 bases to trimming and J lost 1 base; unmatched junction nucleotides: 8. CDR3 in DNA: TGTGCCAGCAGCCTGAGACAGGGTTTAACTAATGAAAAACTGTTTTTT. Protein sequence: CASSLRQGLTNEKLFF.

This clonotype was seen a handful of times. The rearrangement joins TRBV5-1 to TRBJ2-7, with D maybe TRBD1 (6 bases). Germline loops: CDR1 SGHRS, CDR2 YFSETQ. Trimming removed 6 bases at V and 2 bases at J, with 12 bases between. This CDR3 region has 13 residues. The CDR3 nucleotides are TGCGCCAGCACTCAGGGGTTAACCTACGAGCAGTACTTC. Protein sequence: CASTQGLTYEQYF.